This T cell receptor beta chain was recorded in a study of post-analysis software for immune sequencing data. Turning to the study itself: Multiple sclerosis in the patients followed relapsing-remitting, secondary progressive and progressive-relapsing courses.

V gave up 0 bases and J gave up 4 bases, with 9 bases separating them. The CDR3 is 14 amino acids. Germline values: CDR1 MGHRA, CDR2 YSYEKL. Every TCR beta cDNA library bore unique molecular identifiers. Using its own MiXCR run on the PCR reads, TCRdb lists one record per CDR3 protein. The sample consists of 700,000 to 900,000 distinct CDR3 sequences, approximately 44% of them appearing once. This clonotype was seen more than once but under ten times. Its antigen is unknown. Study-wide findings and caveats: Versus controls, multiple sclerosis patients showed significantly lower diversity (normalized Chao1). Roughly five TRBV segments occurring more often in patients than controls included TRBV5-6, TRBV5-1 and TRBV20-1.

Sequencing used blood. The chain links TRBV4-1 to TRBJ1-2; no clear D. The receptor was derived from a girl between 5 and 17 years old with multiple sclerosis. CDR3 nucleotide sequence: TGCGCCAGCAGCCAAGAAGGACTGTTCTATGGCTACACCTTC. It yields the protein CASSQEGLFYGYTF.